The 28 T cell receptor beta chains reported below all come from one sample, sequenced in a study of shared clonotypes between healthy human individuals. The data were produced by immunoSEQ multiplex PCR, yet TCRdb's version contains in-frame clones alone and is incomplete. Seen here are hundreds of thousands of clones, 95% to 96% observed once, and the top ten hold around 0.1%. It was CD45RO-negative cells, positively selected for CCR7, that made up naive CD8 cells, with terminally differentiated effector memory CD45RA+ cells excluded. The sequencing input was naive CD8+ T cells sorted from blood. These receptors all stem from a woman aged 25-40 years in good health.

The chain carries TRBV29-1 and TRBJ2-7, with TRBD1 matching over 7 bases. In germline, CDR1 is SQVTM, CDR2 ANQGSEA. V lost 6 bases and J lost 2; bases outside the gene matches: 7. The CDR3 runs to 13 residues. The CDR3 nucleotides read TGCAGCGTCCGACAGGGCCTGACCTACGAGCAGTACTTC. Encoded protein: CSVRQGLTYEQYF.

This clone has a handful of counts. The V gene is TRBV11-2, the J gene TRBJ2-5; unclear D gene. Near its end, the DNA agrees better with TRBJ2-7, so the J call may be wrong. Germline V gene data show CDR1 as SGHAT and CDR2 as FQNNGV. The CDR3 totals 15 residues. The CDR3: CASSIPGSQSYEQYF. The CDR3 nucleotides read TGTGCCAGCAGCATTCCTGGGTCGCAATCCTACGAGCAGTACTTC.

The chain carries TRBV7-9 and TRBJ2-2; D gene ambiguous. The CDR3 totals 11 residues. V dropped 1 base and J dropped 10 bases, with 4 bases sitting between them. Germline-derived CDR1 and CDR2 are SEHNR and FQNEAQ (reference sequence). DNA of the CDR3: TGTGCCAGCAGCTTAGAACTGGAGCTGTTTTTT. Residues: CASSLELELFF.

As regards this clone: The sample has other DNA sequences that encode this CDR3 too. The chain carries TRBV28 and TRBJ1-1, with D uncertain. In germline, CDR1 is MDHEN, CDR2 SYDVKM. This CDR3 has 11 amino acids. The V and J ends lost 5 bases and 4 bases respectively, with 5 bases between them. The CDR3 loop reads CASSPGTEAFF. CDR3 coding DNA: TGTGCCAGCAGTCCGGGCACTGAAGCTTTCTTT. Full variable domain (rest looked up from reference TRBV28 and TRBJ1-1): DVKVTQSSRYLVKRTGEKVFLECVQDMDHENMFWYRQDPGLGLRLIYFSYDVKMKEKGDIPEGYSVSREKKERFSLILESASTNQTSMYLCASSPGTEAFFGQGTRLTVV.

This chain links TRBV6-1 with TRBJ2-7, with TRBD2 matching 8 bases. Trimming cost V 8 bases and J 3 bases; bases outside gene matches: 9. The germline V gene encodes CDR1 MNHNS and CDR2 SASEGT. CDR3 length: 14 amino acids. Written as DNA, the CDR3 is TGTGCCAGCCCCTCGGGACTAGGGGACTACGAGCAGTACTTC. Amino acid sequence: CASPSGLGDYEQYF.

This clone was detected once. This CDR3 is CASSFGAGTDTQYF. CDR3 bases: TGTGCCAGCAGTTTTGGGGCCGGCACAGATACGCAGTATTTT. The rearrangement uses TRBV27 and TRBJ2-3; TRBD1 is a possible D gene (5 bases). V lost 3 bases to trimming and J lost 1 base, with 8 bases between them. The length of the CDR3 is 14 residues. The germline gives CDR1 MNHEY, CDR2 SMNVEV (reference sequence).

A single count supports this clone. The chain has TRBV28 and TRBJ1-5; 8 positions match TRBD1. The CDR3 loop spans 15 amino acids. Germline CDR1 MDHEN, CDR2 SYDVKM. Trimming took 2 bases from V and 5 from J; bases not matched to a gene: 5. The CDR3: CASSLHHRGDQPQHF. CDR3 in DNA: TGTGCCAGCAGTTTACACCACAGGGGGGATCAGCCCCAGCATTTT.

This sequence joins TRBV27 and TRBJ2-2; D unresolved. This CDR3 is built from 16 residues. Per the germline V gene, CDR1 is MNHEY and CDR2 is SMNVEV (reference sequence). V lost 4 bases and J 5 bases, leaving 17 bases between the germline ends. The CDR3 nucleotides are TGTGCCAGCAGTTCACCCCAATCGATCGGTACCGGGGAGCTGTTTTTT. This codes for CASSSPQSIGTGELFF.

The chain uses TRBV29-1 and TRBJ2-7; TRBD2 is a possible D gene (6 bases). V lost 4 bases and J 3 bases, leaving 13 bases between the germline ends. CDR1 and CDR2 (germline): SQVTM, ANQGSEA. There are 13 residues in the CDR3. CDR3 residues: CSVAARGFYEQYF. The CDR3, as DNA: TGCAGCGTTGCGGCGCGGGGATTCTACGAGCAGTACTTC.

The chain is built from TRBV4-1 and TRBJ1-4; a weak D match, TRBD1 (5 bases). Trimming took off 1 base at V and 1 base at J, with 10 bases between the two ends. CDR3 length: 16 residues. Per germline, CDR1 MGHRA and CDR2 YSYEKL. As DNA, the CDR3 is TGCGCCAGCAGCCAAGGATGGGGGTTAACTAATGAAAAACTGTTTTTT. As protein: CASSQGWGLTNEKLFF.

In its sample, this clone was seen once. The rearrangement joins TRBV19 to TRBJ2-1; 7 bases are shared with TRBD2. Trimming took 3 bases from V and 4 from J; bases not matched to a gene: 6. The CDR3 contains 15 residues. Per the germline V gene, CDR1 is LNHDA and CDR2 is SQIVND (reference sequence). This CDR3 is CASSMTLAVYNEQFF. In DNA form, the CDR3 reads TGTGCCAGTAGTATGACGCTAGCGGTTTACAATGAGCAGTTCTTC.

The rearrangement uses TRBV6-6 and TRBJ2-1; tentatively, D is TRBD1 or TRBD2 (5 bases each). Per the germline V gene, CDR1 is MNHNY and CDR2 is SVGAGI (reference sequence). Trimming pared 0 bases from V and 9 bases from J, leaving 12 bases between. The CDR3 spans 14 residues. The CDR3: CASSYSRGDGEQFF. The CDR3 coding sequence is TGTGCCAGCAGTTACTCGAGGGGCGACGGTGAGCAGTTCTTC.

This clone was picked up one time. The chain recombines TRBV7-9 with TRBJ2-4, with a weak D call TRBD2 (5 bases). This CDR3 is 19 amino acids long. The germline gives CDR1 SEHNR, CDR2 FQNEAQ (reference sequence). Trimming took off 6 bases at V and 0 bases at J, with 24 bases between the two ends. The CDR3 DNA sequence: TGTGCCAGCAGTGACCGTCGACGTAGCGATACACTAGCCAAAAACATTCAGTACTTC. It encodes CASSDRRRSDTLAKNIQYF.

The rearrangement uses TRBV16 and TRBJ1-2; a weak D match, TRBD1 (5 bases). Trimming shortened V by 4 bases and J by 5 bases, and 8 bases separated the two germline ends. Per the germline V gene, CDR1 is KGHSY and CDR2 is FQNENV. The CDR3 extends over 12 amino acids. The CDR3 DNA is TGTGCCAGCAGCCCTCAGGGATATGGCTACACCTTC. This codes for CASSPQGYGYTF.

CDR3 protein: CASSFNGLAGGLYNEQFF. CDR3 in DNA: TGTGCCAGCAGTTTTAATGGACTAGCGGGAGGGCTATACAATGAGCAGTTCTTC. This chain connects TRBV27 to TRBJ2-1, with TRBD2 identical over 15 bases. The ends lost 3 bases at V and 4 bases at J; junction bases unmatched: 7. This CDR3 is built from 18 residues. Germline V gives CDR1 MNHEY, CDR2 SMNVEV (reference sequence).

V and J are TRBV2 and TRBJ2-4, with D tentatively TRBD1 (5 bases). Germline V gene sequence: CDR1 SNHLY, CDR2 FYNNEI. The CDR3 has 14 amino acids. The V and J ends lost 8 bases and 0 bases respectively, with 11 bases between them. The CDR3, as DNA: TGTGCCAGCGCAGGGATACTAGCCAAAAACATTCAGTACTTC. Its protein product is CASAGILAKNIQYF.

CDR3 nucleotides: TGTGCCAGCAGCTTAGCCGGGGGAGAGACCCAGTACTTC. Encoded protein: CASSLAGGETQYF. The gene calls are TRBV13 and TRBJ2-5; TRBD2 might be the D (6 bases). This CDR3 has 13 residues. V was pared by 1 base and J by 4 bases, with 7 bases between. In germline, CDR1 is PRHDT, CDR2 FYEKMQ (reference sequence).

The V call is TRBV4-1, the J call TRBJ2-2; D gene uncertain. Germline V gene data show CDR1 as MGHRA and CDR2 as YSYEKL. The CDR3 has 15 residues. V was shortened by 3 bases and J by 1 base, with 9 bases between the two germline ends. The CDR3 nucleotides are TGCGCCAGCAGCCACAACCAGAGGAACACCGGGGAGCTGTTTTTT. It specifies CASSHNQRNTGELFF.

This clone was seen once. This chain links TRBV9 with TRBJ2-2; 10 positions match TRBD1. The CDR3 has 15 amino acids. The germline V gene encodes CDR1 SGDLS and CDR2 YYNGEE. Trimming at V came to 3 bases and at J to 4 bases, leaving 3 bases not matched to a gene. The CDR3 here is CASSGQGAGTGELFF. In DNA, the CDR3 is TGTGCCAGCAGCGGACAGGGGGCGGGCACCGGGGAGCTGTTTTTT.

This chain links TRBV11-2 with TRBJ1-3, with TRBD1 identical over 7 bases. This CDR3 has 18 residues. V dropped 7 bases and J dropped 0; count of bases not matched to a gene: 15. Germline assignment: CDR1 SGHAT and CDR2 FQNNGV. The CDR3 sequence is CASTGTGESFFSGNTIYF. The DNA for the CDR3 is TGTGCCAGCACAGGTACAGGGGAATCATTTTTCTCTGGAAACACCATATATTTT.

V gene TRBV27 combines with J gene TRBJ2-4; D gene unclear. V was cut by 3 bases and J by 0 bases, with 3 bases left in between. Germline CDR1 reads MNHEY; CDR2 reads SMNVEV (reference sequence). CDR3 length: 13 amino acids. The CDR3 DNA sequence: TGTGCCAGCAGTTTTCTAGCCAAAAACATTCAGTACTTC. This gives the protein CASSFLAKNIQYF.

This sequence joins TRBV10-1 and TRBJ1-1, with 7 bases fitting TRBD1. V was clipped by 0 bases and J by 0 bases; unmatched bases: 7. Germline lookup yields CDR1 WNHNN and CDR2 SYGVQD (reference sequence). CDR3 size: 17 residues. CDR3 sequence: CASSESILGTVNTEAFF. The CDR3 coding sequence is TGCGCCAGCAGTGAGTCGATATTAGGGACAGTGAACACTGAAGCTTTCTTT.

In its sample, this clone was seen once. The genes are TRBV19 and TRBJ2-3, with 11 bases matching TRBD2. Germline lookup yields CDR1 LNHDA and CDR2 SQIVND (reference sequence). J lost 6 bases, V lost 5 bases, and 16 bases had no gene match. The CDR3 sequence is 18 residues long. CDR3 amino acids: CASSQQRTSGHNTDTQYF. The CDR3 coding sequence is TGTGCCAGTAGTCAACAGCGGACTAGCGGGCATAACACGGATACGCAGTATTTT.

This sequence joins TRBV27 and TRBJ2-6; tentatively, D is TRBD1 (6 bases). V was shortened by 4 bases and J by 0 bases, with 10 bases between the two germline ends. The germline gives CDR1 MNHEY, CDR2 SMNVEV (reference sequence). The CDR3 has 16 amino acids. This CDR3 is CASSSVGASGANVLTF. The CDR3 coding sequence is TGTGCCAGCAGTTCGGTGGGGGCCTCTGGGGCCAACGTCCTGACTTTC. The variable domain in full, completed from reference TRBV27 and TRBJ2-6, reads EAQVTQNPRYLITVTGKKLTVTCSQNMNHEYMSWYRQDPGLGLRQIYYSMNVEVTDKGDVPEGYKVSRKEKRNFPLILESPSPNQTSLYFCASSSVGASGANVLTFGAGSRLTVL.

The chain carries TRBV6-5 and TRBJ2-1, with D perhaps TRBD1 or TRBD2 (5 bases each). Germline V lookup: CDR1 MNHEY, CDR2 SVGAGI. The V end was cut by 0 bases, the J end by 10 bases, with 16 bases between. CDR3 length equals 15 residues. In nucleotides, the CDR3 is TGTGCCAGCAGTTACTCGGGACCGACGGTAAGCGAGCAGTTCTTC. It translates to CASSYSGPTVSEQFF.

As to this clone: A read error may produce the germline difference seen at one junction end. The chain has TRBV10-2 and TRBJ2-7; D possibly matches TRBD1 or TRBD2 (5 bases each). The CDR3 length is 14 residues. Germline V gene sequence: CDR1 WSHSY, CDR2 SAAADI. The CDR3 protein is CASSQSGRPYEQYF. The DNA of the CDR3 is TGCGCCAGCAGTCAGTCAGGGAGACCCTACGAGCAGTACTTC.

The chain links TRBV6-4 to TRBJ2-1, with 8 bases fitting TRBD2. The CDR3 has 14 amino acids. The trim removed 4 bases at V and 7 bases at J, leaving 6 bases unmatched. CDR1 MRHNA and CDR2 SNTAGT come from the germline V gene. The CDR3 DNA reads as TGTGCCAGCAGTGTGACGGGAGGGGGTAATGAGCAGTTCTTC. Protein: CASSVTGGGNEQFF.

This sequence joins TRBV7-9 and TRBJ2-1, with D maybe TRBD1 (6 bases). Trimming removed 7 bases at V and 5 bases at J, with 18 bases between. Germline lookup yields CDR1 SEHNR and CDR2 FQNEAQ (reference sequence). CDR3 size: 15 residues. The CDR3 region has the DNA TGTGCCAGCATTGAGGAACGGGACATCAACAATGAGCAGTTCTTC. Translation gives CASIEERDINNEQFF.